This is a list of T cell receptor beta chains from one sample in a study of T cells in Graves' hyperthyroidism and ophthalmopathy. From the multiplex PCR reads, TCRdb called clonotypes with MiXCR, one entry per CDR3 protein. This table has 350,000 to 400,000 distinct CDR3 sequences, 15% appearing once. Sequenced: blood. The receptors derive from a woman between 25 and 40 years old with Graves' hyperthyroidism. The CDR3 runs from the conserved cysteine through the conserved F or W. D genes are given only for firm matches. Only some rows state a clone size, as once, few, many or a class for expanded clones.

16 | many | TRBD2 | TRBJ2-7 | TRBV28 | TGTGCCAGCAGTCCCTCGGGACTAGCGGGATTCTACGAGCAGTACTTC | CASSPSGLAGFYEQYF
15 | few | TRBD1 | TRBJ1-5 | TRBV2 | TGTGCCAGCAGTATACCAGGGGGCCGGGAGCAGCCCCAGCATTTT | CASSIPGGREQPQHF
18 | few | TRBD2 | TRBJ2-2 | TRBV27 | TGTGCCAGCAGCCGACTAGCGGGAGTAAGGGGAAACACCGGGGAGCTGTTTTTT | CASSRLAGVRGNTGELFF
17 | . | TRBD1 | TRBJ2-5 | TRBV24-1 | TGTGCCACCAGTGATCCCTCCAGACAGGGGACCAAAGAGACCCAGTACTTC | CATSDPSRQGTKETQYF
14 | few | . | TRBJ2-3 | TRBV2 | TGTGCCAGCTTACCGGGACACACCACAGATACGCAGTATTTT | CASLPGHTTDTQYF
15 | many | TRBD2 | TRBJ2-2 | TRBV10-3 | TGTGCCATCAGTGCTAGCGGGGCTAACACCGGGGAGCTGTTTTTT | CAISASGANTGELFF
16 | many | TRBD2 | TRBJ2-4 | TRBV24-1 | TGTGCCACCAGTGATTTTGGAGCGGGAGGTGGTAACATTCAGTACTTC | CATSDFGAGGGNIQYF
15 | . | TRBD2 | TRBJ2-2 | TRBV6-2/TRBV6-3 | TGTGCCAGTACTGGACTAGCGGGAAGGACCGGGGAGCTGTTTTTT | CASTGLAGRTGELFF
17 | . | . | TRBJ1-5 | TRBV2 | TGTGCCAGCAGTGACTCGGTGCGAGAGGGGCCTCTGGGACCCCAGCATTTT | CASSDSVREGPLGPQHF
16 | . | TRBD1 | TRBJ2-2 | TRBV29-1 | TGCAGCGCCGATCCTTTAGGGACAGGGGATCGGGGGGAGCTGTTTTTT | CSADPLGTGDRGELFF
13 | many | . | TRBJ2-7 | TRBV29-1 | TGCAGCGTTGAAGGGCTAGCAGACTACGAGCAGTACTTC | CSVEGLADYEQYF
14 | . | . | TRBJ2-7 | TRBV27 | TGTGCCAGCAGTCCCGGGACATCCTGGGGCGAGCAGTACTTC | CASSPGTSWGEQYF
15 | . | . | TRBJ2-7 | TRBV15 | TGTGCCACCAGCAGGGGACCTACAGCAGCCTACGAGCAGTACTTC | CATSRGPTAAYEQYF
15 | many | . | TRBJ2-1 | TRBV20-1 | TGCAGTGCTAGAGATTTTGGCGGGGTCTACAATGAGCAGTTCTTC | CSARDFGGVYNEQFF
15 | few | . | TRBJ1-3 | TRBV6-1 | TGTGCCAGCAGCGAGGACAGTGCAACCAGAAGCACCATATATTTT | CASSEDSATRSTIYF
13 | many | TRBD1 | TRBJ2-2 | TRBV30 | TGTGCCTGGTCAAGACAGGGCCCCGGGGAGCTGTTTTTT | CAWSRQGPGELFF
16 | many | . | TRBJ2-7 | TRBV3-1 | TGTGCCAGCAGCCAAGCCCTACGGACAGCCACCTACGAGCAGTACTTC | CASSQALRTATYEQYF
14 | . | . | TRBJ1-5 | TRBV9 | TGTGCCAGCAGCGTGGCTGGGGCAAATCAGCCCCAGCATTTT | CASSVAGANQPQHF
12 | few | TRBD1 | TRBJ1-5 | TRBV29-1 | TGCAGCGTCGTTGACAGGGAACAGCCCCAGCATTTT | CSVVDREQPQHF
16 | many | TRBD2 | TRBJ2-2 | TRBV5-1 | TGCGCCAGCAACGGCGGGAGGGTTTCGAACACCGGGGAGCTGTTTTTT | CASNGGRVSNTGELFF
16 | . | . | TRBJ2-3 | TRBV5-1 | TGCGCCAGCAGGTCCGTAGGGCAGGCGGACATGGATACGCAGTATTTT | CASRSVGQADMDTQYF
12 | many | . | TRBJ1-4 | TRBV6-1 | TGTGCCAGCAGCCAGGGAGGTGAAAAACTGTTTTTT | CASSQGGEKLFF
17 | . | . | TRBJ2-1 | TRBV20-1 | TGCAGTGCTAGAAGCCTTAACGGGAGCGGCTCCTACAATGAGCAGTTCTTC | CSARSLNGSGSYNEQFF
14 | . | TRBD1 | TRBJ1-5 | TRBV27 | TGTGCCAGCAGTTTTACAGGGGGCGGACAGCCCCAGCATTTT | CASSFTGGGQPQHF
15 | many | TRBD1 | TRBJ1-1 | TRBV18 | TGTGCCAGCTCACCCGGGACAGGGGCGAACACTGAAGCTTTCTTT | CASSPGTGANTEAFF
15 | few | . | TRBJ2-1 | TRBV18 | TGTGCCAGCTCACCAGGCGCCAGCTCCTACAATGAGCAGTTCTTC | CASSPGASSYNEQFF
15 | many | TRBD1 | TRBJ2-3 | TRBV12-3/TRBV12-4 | TGTGCCAGCAGGCCAGGACAGGGAAGGACAGATACGCAGTATTTT | CASRPGQGRTDTQYF
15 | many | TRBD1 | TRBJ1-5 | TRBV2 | TGTGCCAGCAGTCCCGACAGGGGGCCTAATCAGCCCCAGCATTTT | CASSPDRGPNQPQHF
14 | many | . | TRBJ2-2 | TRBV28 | TGTGCCAGCGGCTGGCCGGGCGACACCGGGGAGCTGTTTTTT | CASGWPGDTGELFF
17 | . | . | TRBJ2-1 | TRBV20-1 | TGCAGTGCTAGAGATGTGGAGGGTGGGAGCTCCTACAATGAGCAGTTCTTC | CSARDVEGGSSYNEQFF
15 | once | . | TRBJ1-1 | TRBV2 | TGTGCCAGCACCTACGAGAGGCGGGACAACATTGAAGCTTTCTTT | CASTYERRDNIEAFF
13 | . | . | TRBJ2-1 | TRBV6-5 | TGTGCCAGCAGTTACTCCCAGTACAATGAGCAGTTCTTC | CASSYSQYNEQFF
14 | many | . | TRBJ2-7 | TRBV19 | TGTGCCAGTAGGACGGACCAGAGCTCCTACGAGCAGTACTTC | CASRTDQSSYEQYF
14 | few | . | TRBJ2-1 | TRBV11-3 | TGTGCCAGCTCGCTAGAGTCCCCATGGGATGAGCAGTTCTTC | CASSLESPWDEQFF
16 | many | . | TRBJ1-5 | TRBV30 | TGTGCCTGGAGTTACGCCGGGACAATCGCCGATCAGCCCCAGCATTTT | CAWSYAGTIADQPQHF
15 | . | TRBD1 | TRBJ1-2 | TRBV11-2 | TGTGCCAGCAGCTCCCCGAGGACAGGGAGCTATGGCTACACCTTC | CASSSPRTGSYGYTF
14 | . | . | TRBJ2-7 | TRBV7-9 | TGTGCCAGCAGAGTGGGGGGGGCGGCTTACGAGCAGTACTTC | CASRVGGAAYEQYF
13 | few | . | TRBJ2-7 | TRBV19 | TGTGCCAGTAGTACGATCGAAACCTACGAGCAGTACTTC | CASSTIETYEQYF
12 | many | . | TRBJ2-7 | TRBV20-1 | TGCAGTGCTAGAATGGGGTTTCGGGAGCAGTACTTC | CSARMGFREQYF
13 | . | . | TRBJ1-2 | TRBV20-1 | TGCAGTGCTAAGGGATTCGTACGGGGTGGCTACACCTTC | CSAKGFVRGGYTF
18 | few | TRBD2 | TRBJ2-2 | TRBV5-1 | TGCGCCAGCAGCACCACTTTGACTAGCGGGACTAACACCGGGGAGCTGTTTTTT | CASSTTLTSGTNTGELFF
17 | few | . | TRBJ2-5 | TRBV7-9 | TGTGCCAGCAGCCTAACCACGGGGGAGTGGTGGCAAGAGACCCAGTACTTC | CASSLTTGEWWQETQYF